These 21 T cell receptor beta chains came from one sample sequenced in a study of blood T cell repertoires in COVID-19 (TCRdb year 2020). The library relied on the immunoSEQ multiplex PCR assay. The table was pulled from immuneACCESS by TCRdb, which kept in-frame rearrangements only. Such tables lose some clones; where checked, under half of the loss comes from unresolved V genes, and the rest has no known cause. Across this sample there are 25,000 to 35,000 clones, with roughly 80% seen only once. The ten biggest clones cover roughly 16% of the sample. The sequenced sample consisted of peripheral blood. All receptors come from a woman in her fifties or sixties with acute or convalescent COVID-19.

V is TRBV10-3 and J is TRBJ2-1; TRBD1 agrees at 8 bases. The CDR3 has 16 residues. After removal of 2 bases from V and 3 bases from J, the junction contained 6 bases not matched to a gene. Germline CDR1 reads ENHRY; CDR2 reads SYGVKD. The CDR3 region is CAISETTGGNYNEQFF. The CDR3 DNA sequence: TGTGCCATCAGTGAGACCACAGGGGGGAACTACAATGAGCAGTTCTTC.

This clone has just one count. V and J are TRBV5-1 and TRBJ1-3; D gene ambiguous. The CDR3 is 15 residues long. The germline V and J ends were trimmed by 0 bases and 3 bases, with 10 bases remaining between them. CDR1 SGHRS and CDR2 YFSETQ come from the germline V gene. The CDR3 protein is CASSLESPYGNTIYF. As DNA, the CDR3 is TGCGCCAGCAGCTTGGAATCCCCCTATGGAAACACCATATATTTT.

The CDR3 nucleotides are TGTGCCAGCAGCCGCGCCTACGAGCAGTACTTC. Translation gives CASSRAYEQYF. The chain carries TRBV7-9 and TRBJ2-7; D call uncertain. The V and J ends lost 5 bases and 2 bases respectively, with 4 bases between them. Germline CDR1 and CDR2: SEHNR and FQNEAQ (reference sequence). The CDR3 length is 11 residues.

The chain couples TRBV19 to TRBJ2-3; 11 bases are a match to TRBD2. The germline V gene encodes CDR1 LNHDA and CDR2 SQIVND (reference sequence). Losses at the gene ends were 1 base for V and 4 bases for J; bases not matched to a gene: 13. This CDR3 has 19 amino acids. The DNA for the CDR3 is TGTGCCAGTAGTATAGGACAGGGGTTAGCGGGGGGGCCGTCAGATACGCAGTATTTT. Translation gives CASSIGQGLAGGPSDTQYF.

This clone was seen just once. The CDR3 DNA reads TGCAGTGCTAGTGGGTCTGGGGCCGCAACTAATGAAAAACTGTTTTTT. Translated, it gives CSASGSGAATNEKLFF. The J gene is TRBJ1-4, the V gene TRBV20-1; TRBD1 is a possible D gene (5 bases). Trimming took off 3 bases at V and 0 bases at J, with 14 bases between the two ends. Germline V gene data show CDR1 as DFQATT and CDR2 as SNEGSKA (reference sequence). The CDR3 is made up of 16 amino acids.

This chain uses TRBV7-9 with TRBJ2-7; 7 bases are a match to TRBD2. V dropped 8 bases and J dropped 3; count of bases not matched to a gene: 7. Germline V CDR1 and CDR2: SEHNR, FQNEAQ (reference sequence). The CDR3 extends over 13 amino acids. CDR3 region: CASGTTIVYEQYF. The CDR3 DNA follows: TGTGCCAGCGGGACTACGATTGTCTACGAGCAGTACTTC.

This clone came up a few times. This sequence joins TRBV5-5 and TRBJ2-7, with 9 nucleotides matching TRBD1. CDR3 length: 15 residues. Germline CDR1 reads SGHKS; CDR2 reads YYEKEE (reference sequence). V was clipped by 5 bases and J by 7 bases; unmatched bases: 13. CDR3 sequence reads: CASSSTGTGMKEQYF. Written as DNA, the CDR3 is TGTGCCAGCAGTTCTACCGGGACAGGGATGAAGGAGCAGTACTTC.

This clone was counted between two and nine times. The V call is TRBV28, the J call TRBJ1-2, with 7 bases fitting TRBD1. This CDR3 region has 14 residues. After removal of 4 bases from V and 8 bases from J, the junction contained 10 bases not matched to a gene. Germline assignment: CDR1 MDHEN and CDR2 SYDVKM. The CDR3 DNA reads TGTGCCAGCAGTTCCTCACAGGGGCTTGGCGGCTACACCTTC. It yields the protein CASSSSQGLGGYTF.

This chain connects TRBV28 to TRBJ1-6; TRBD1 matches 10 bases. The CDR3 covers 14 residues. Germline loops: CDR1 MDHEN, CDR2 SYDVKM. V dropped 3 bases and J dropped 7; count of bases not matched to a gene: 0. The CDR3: CASSLGQGNSPLHF. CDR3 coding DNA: TGTGCCAGCAGTTTGGGACAGGGGAATTCACCCCTCCACTTT.

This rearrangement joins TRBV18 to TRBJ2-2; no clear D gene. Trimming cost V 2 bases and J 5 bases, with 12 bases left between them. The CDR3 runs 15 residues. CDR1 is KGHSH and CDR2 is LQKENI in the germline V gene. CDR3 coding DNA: TGTGCCAGCTCACCAACCCTCAGTGATACCGGGGAGCTGTTTTTT. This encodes CASSPTLSDTGELFF.

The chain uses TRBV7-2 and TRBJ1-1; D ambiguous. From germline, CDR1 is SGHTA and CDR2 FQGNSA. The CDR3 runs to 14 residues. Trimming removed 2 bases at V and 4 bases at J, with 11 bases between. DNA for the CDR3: TGTGCCAGCAGCTTATCCCCGACAACCACTGAAGCTTTCTTT. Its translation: CASSLSPTTTEAFF. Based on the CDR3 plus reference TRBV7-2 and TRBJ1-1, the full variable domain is GAGVSQSPSNKVTEKGKDVELRCDPISGHTALYWYRQSLGQGLEFLIYFQGNSAPDKSGLPSDRFSAERTGGSVSTLTIQRTQQEDSAVYLCASSLSPTTTEAFFGQGTRLTVV.

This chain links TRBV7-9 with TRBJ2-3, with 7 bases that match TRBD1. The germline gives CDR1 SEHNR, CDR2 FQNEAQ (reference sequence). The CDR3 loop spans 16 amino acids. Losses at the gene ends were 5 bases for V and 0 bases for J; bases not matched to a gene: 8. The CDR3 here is CASSRTGVRSTDTQYF. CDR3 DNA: TGTGCCAGCAGCCGCACAGGGGTTCGGAGCACAGATACGCAGTATTTT.

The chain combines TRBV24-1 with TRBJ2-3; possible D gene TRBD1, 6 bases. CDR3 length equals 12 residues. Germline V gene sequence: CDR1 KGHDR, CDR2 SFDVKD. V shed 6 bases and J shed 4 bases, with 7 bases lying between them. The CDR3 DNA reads TGTGCCACCAGTCAGGGGCCAGATACGCAGTATTTT. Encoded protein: CATSQGPDTQYF.

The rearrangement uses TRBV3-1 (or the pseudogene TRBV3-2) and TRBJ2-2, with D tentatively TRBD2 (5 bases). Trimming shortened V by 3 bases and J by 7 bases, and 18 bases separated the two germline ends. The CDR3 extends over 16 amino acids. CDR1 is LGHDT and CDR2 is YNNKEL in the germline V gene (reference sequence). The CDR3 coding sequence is TGTGCCAGCAGCCATCGAGGATTAGCGAGGGACGGGGAGCTGTTTTTT. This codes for CASSHRGLARDGELFF.

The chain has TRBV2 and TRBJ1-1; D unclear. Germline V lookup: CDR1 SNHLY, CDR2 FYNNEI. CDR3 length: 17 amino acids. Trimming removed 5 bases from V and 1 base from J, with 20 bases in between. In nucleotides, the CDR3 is TGTGCCAGCAGTCCAAGAATGAATTCATGGGCGAACACTGAAGCTTTCTTT. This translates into CASSPRMNSWANTEAFF.

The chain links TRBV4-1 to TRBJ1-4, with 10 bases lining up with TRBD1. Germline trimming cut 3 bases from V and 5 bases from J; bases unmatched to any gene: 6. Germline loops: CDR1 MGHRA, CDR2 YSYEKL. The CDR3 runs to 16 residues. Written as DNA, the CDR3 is TGCGCCAGCAGCCAGGGACAGGGGCTTTTAAATGAAAAACTGTTTTTT. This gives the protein CASSQGQGLLNEKLFF.

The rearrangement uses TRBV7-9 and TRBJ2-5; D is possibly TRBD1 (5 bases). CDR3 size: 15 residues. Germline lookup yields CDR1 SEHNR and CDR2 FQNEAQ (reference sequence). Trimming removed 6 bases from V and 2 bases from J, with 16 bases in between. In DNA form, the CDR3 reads TGTGCCAGCAGGCCCCTGATGACAGAACAAGAGACCCAGTACTTC. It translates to CASRPLMTEQETQYF.

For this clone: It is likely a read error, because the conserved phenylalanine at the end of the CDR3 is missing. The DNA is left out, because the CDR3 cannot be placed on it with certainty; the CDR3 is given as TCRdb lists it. The CDR3 sequence: CASSFVGGTGGSL. The rearrangement links TRBV5-4 to TRBJ1-1; the D call TRBD1 from the table was never checked on the DNA. The CDR3 contains 13 residues when both ends are counted. Germline-derived CDR1 and CDR2 are SGHNT and YYREEE (reference sequence).

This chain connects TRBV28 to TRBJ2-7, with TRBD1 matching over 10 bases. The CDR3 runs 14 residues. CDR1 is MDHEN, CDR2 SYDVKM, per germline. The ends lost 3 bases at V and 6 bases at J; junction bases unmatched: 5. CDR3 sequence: CASSFGQGGGEQYF. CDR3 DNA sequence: TGTGCCAGCAGTTTCGGACAGGGGGGTGGCGAGCAGTACTTC. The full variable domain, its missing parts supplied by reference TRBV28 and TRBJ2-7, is DVKVTQSSRYLVKRTGEKVFLECVQDMDHENMFWYRQDPGLGLRLIYFSYDVKMKEKGDIPEGYSVSREKKERFSLILESASTNQTSMYLCASSFGQGGGEQYFGPGTRLTVT.

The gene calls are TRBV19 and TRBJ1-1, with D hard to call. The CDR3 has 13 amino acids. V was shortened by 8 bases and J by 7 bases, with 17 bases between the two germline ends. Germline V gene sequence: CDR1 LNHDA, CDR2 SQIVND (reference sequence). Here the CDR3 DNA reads TGTGCCAGTCGCCTAGATGAAAGCGTTGAAGCTTTCTTT. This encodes CASRLDESVEAFF.

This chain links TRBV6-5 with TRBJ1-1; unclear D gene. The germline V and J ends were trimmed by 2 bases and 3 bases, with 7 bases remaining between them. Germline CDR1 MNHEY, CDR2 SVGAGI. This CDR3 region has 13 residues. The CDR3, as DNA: TGTGCCAGCAGTTACGTTTCCGACACTGAAGCTTTCTTT. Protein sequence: CASSYVSDTEAFF.